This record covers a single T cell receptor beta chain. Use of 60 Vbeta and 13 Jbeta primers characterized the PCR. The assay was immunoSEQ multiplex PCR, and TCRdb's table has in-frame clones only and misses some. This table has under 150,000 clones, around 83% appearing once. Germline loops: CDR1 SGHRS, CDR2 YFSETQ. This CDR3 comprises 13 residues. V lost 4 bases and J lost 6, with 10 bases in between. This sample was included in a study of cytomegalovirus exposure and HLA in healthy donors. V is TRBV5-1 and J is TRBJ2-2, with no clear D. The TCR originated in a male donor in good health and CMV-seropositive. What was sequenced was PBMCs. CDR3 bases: TGCGCCAGCAGCCTTAGCAGCGCCGGGGAGCTGTTTTTT. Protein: CASSLSSAGELFF.